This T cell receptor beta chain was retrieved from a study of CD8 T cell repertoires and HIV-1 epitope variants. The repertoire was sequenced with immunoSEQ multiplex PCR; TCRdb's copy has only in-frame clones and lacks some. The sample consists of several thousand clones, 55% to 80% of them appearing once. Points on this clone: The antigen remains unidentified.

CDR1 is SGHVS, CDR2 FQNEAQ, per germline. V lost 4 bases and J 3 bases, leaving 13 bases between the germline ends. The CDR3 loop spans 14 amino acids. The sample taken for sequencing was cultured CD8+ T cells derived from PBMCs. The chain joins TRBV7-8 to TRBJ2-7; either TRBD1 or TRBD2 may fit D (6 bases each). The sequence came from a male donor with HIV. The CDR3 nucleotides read TGTGCCAGCAGCTCTAGGGGGGACTTCTACGAGCAGTACTTC. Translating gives CASSSRGDFYEQYF.